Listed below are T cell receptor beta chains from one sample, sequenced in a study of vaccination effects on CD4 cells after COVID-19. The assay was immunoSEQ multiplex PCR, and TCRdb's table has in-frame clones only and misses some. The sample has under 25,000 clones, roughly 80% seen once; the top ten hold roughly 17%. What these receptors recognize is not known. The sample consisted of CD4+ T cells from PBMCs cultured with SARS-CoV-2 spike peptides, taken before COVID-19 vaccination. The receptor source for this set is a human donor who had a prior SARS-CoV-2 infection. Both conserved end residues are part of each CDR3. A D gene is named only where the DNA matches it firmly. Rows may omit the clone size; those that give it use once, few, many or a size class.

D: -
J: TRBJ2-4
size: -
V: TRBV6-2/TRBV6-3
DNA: TGTGCCAGCAGTTACTCCCCCAACATTCAGTACTTC
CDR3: CASSYSPNIQYF

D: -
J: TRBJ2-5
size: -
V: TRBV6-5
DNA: TGTGCCAGTCTGAACAACTACCAAGAGACCCAGTACTTC
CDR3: CASLNNYQETQYF

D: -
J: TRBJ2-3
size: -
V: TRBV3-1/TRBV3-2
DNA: TGTGCCAGCAGCCAAGACATAAATACGCAGTATTTT
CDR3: CASSQDINTQYF

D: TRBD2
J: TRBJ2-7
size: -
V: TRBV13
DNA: TGTGCCAGCAGCGTCACTAGCGGGGCCTACGAGCAGTACTTC
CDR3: CASSVTSGAYEQYF

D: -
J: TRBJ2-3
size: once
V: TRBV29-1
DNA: TGCAGCGTTGAGGGGGGACGGGGCACAGATACGCAGTATTTT
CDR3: CSVEGGRGTDTQYF

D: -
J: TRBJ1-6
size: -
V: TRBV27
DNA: TGTGCCAGCGGTGGGACCAAGTCATTACCCCTCCACTTT
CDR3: CASGGTKSLPLHF

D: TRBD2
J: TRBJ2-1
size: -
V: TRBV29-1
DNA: TGCAGCGCAATTAGCGGGAGCGACAATGAGCAGTTCTTC
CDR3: CSAISGSDNEQFF

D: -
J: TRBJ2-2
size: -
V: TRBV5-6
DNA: TGTGCCAGCAAGGCGGGCGGATTGAACACCGGGGAGCTGTTTTTT
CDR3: CASKAGGLNTGELFF

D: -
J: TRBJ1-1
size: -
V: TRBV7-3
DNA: TGTGCCAGCAGCTTAAGCCGGAACACTGAAGCTTTCTTT
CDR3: CASSLSRNTEAFF

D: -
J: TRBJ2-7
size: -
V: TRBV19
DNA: TGTGCCAGTAGTAAGGTGGGTGGCCCCTCGGTCGAGCAGTACTTC
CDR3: CASSKVGGPSVEQYF

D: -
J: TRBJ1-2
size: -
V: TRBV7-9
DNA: TGTGCCAGCAGCTCCACGGGGGGAGCTGTTAGCTACACCTTC
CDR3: CASSSTGGAVSYTF

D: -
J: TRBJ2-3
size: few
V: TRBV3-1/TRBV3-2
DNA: TGTGCCAGCAGCCATCGGGGGACAGATACGCAGTATTTT
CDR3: CASSHRGTDTQYF

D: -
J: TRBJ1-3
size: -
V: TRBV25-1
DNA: TGTGCCAGCAGTGAATTTGAAGGACGGCCCTCTGGAAACACCATATATTTT
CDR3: CASSEFEGRPSGNTIYF

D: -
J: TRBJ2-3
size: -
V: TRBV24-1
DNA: TGTGCCACCAGTGATTTGCAACCTGGCGATAGCGGCACAGATACGCAGTATTTT
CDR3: CATSDLQPGDSGTDTQYF

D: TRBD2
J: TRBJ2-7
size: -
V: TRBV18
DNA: TGTGCCAGCTCCATTTGGGGGGGACGGTACGAGCAGTACTTC
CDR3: CASSIWGGRYEQYF

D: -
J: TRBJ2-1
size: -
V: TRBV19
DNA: TGTGCCAGTAGTATAGGATACTTGGGCAATGAGCAGTTCTTC
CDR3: CASSIGYLGNEQFF

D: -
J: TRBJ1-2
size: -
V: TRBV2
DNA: TGTGCCAGCACCCTAGTATGGGGGGACGGCTACACCTTC
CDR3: CASTLVWGDGYTF

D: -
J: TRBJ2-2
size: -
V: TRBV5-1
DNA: TGCGCCAGCAGCTGGTCGACGCTCGGGTTGGGTGTCGGGGAGCTGTTTTTT
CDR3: CASSWSTLGLGVGELFF

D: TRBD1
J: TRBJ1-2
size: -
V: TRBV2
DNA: TGTGCCAGCAGTTCCGGGACAGTTACGGGTGGCTACACCTTC
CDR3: CASSSGTVTGGYTF

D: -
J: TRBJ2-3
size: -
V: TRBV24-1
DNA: TGTGCCACCAGCCGGACAGGGACTAGCACCCCAGATACGCAGTATTTT
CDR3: CATSRTGTSTPDTQYF

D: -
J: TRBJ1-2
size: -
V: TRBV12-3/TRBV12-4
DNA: TGTGCCAGCAGTTTCTCAGGGAATGGCTACACCTTC
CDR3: CASSFSGNGYTF

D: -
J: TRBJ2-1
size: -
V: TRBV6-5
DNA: TGTGCCAGCAGTTACTCCCCTAGCCAAAATGAGCAGTTCTTC
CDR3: CASSYSPSQNEQFF

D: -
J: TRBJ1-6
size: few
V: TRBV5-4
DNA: TGTGCCAGCAGCTTGGCGGGAGGCTATAATTCACCCCTCCACTTT
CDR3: CASSLAGGYNSPLHF

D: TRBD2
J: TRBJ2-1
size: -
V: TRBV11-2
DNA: TGTGCCAGCAGTGGGGGGCGGGAGGGATACAATGAGCAGTTCTTC
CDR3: CASSGGREGYNEQFF

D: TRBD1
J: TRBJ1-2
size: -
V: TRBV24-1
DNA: TGTGCCACCCGCCTGGGACAGGACGGCGGCTATGGCTACACCTTC
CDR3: CATRLGQDGGYGYTF

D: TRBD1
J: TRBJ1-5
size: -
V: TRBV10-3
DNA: TGTGCCATCAGTGGGACAGGGGGTATCAATCAGCCCCAGCATTTT
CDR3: CAISGTGGINQPQHF

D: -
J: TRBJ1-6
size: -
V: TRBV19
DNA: TGTGCCAGTAGGGAGGGGAACTATAATTCACCCCTCCACTTT
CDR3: CASREGNYNSPLHF

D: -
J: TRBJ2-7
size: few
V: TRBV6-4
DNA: TGTGCCAGCAGTGACTCGAAATCTGCTGGGGCTTCCTCCTACGAGCAGTACTTC
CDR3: CASSDSKSAGASSYEQYF

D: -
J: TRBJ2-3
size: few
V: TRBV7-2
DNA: TGTGCCAGCAGCTCCCCCGGTGCAGGGAAGGATACGCAGTATTTT
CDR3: CASSSPGAGKDTQYF

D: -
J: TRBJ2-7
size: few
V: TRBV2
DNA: TGTGCCAGCAGACGGGTCTCCTACGAGCAGTACTTC
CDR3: CASRRVSYEQYF

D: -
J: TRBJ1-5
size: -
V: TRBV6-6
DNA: TGTGCCAGCTTAGTGCCCCAGCATTTT
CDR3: CASLVPQHF

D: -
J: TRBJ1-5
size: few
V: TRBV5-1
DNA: TGCGCCAGCAGCTTAGATGGGTCGGGTCAGCCCCAGCATTTT
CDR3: CASSLDGSGQPQHF

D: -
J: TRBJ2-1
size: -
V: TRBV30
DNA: TGTGCCTGGGATGGGACTTTTTTAAATGAGCAGTTCTTC
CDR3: CAWDGTFLNEQFF

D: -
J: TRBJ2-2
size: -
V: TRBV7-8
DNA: TGTGCCAGCAGCTCCGGGGGTTCCGGGGAGCTGTTTTTT
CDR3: CASSSGGSGELFF

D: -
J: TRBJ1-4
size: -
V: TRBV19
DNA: TGTGCCAGTAGTCGACCCGACACTGAAAAACTGTTTTTT
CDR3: CASSRPDTEKLFF

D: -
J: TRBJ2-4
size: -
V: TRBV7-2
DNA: TGTGCCAGCAGCCCCGGCGGCCCCAAAAACATTCAGTACTTC
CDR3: CASSPGGPKNIQYF

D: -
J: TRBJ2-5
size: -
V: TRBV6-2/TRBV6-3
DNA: TGTGCCAGCAGTTACACTCTAAAAGAGACCCAGTACTTC
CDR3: CASSYTLKETQYF

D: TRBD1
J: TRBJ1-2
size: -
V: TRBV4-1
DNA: TGCGCCAGCAGCCAGACCCTAAAAAAAGACAGGGGAAACTATGGCTACACCTTC
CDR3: CASSQTLKKDRGNYGYTF

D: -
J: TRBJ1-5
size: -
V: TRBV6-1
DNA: TGTGCCAGCAGTGATGACCGCGAGGGGCAGCCCCAGCATTTT
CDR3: CASSDDREGQPQHF

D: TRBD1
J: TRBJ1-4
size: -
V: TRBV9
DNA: TGTGCCAGCAGCGTTCTCGGGACAGGGAATGAAAAACTGTTTTTT
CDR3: CASSVLGTGNEKLFF

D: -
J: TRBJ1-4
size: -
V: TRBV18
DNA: TGTGCCAGCTCACCGTACGGGGGGCTAAGGGAAAAACTGTTTTTT
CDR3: CASSPYGGLREKLFF